Following are 27 T cell receptor beta chains from one sample sequenced in a study of CD8+CD57+ T cells in acquired aplastic anemia. CDR3 and TCR beta VDJ profiling relied on a genomic DNA template. TCRdb reprocessed the reads via MiXCR and lists one record per CDR3 protein. The sample holds about 160,000 distinct CDR3 sequences, about 50% seen once. In patients chosen for sequencing, flow cytometry had shown CD8+CD57+ cell expansion. Sequencing input: sorted CD4+, CD8+, or CD8+CD57+ T cells (not recorded which) from PBMCs. All receptors derive from a human donor with aplastic anemia.

The CDR3 protein is CASSQRVGTYYEQYF. The DNA for the CDR3 is TGTGCCAGCAGCCAAAGGGTGGGAACTTACTACGAGCAGTACTTC. The V call is TRBV4-2, the J call TRBJ2-7, with unresolved D. The CDR3 has 15 amino acids. The germline V gene has CDR1 LGHNA and CDR2 YNFKEQ. With 2 bases removed from V and 3 bases from J, the gap between germline ends came to 14 bases.

The V gene is TRBV2, the J gene TRBJ2-1; 7 nucleotides agree with TRBD1. After removal of 5 bases from V and 10 bases from J, the junction contained 11 bases not matched to a gene. Looked up from germline, CDR1 is SNHLY and CDR2 is FYNNEI. This CDR3 has 14 residues. As DNA, the CDR3 is TGTGCCAGCAGTTCAGGGGACAGCACATGGGAGCAGTTCTTC. Translating it yields CASSSGDSTWEQFF.

The chain combines TRBV12-3 or TRBV12-4 with TRBJ1-6; 7 bases are a match to TRBD1. The ends lost 6 bases at V and 6 bases at J; junction bases unmatched: 11. The CDR3 has 16 residues. CDR3 loop: CASRLRTGTANSPLHF. The DNA for the CDR3 is TGTGCCAGCAGACTGCGAACCGGGACAGCTAATTCACCCCTCCACTTT.

The rearrangement joins TRBV29-1 to TRBJ2-7; a possible D gene is TRBD1 (6 bases). Per germline, CDR1 SQVTM and CDR2 ANQGSEA. This CDR3 has 12 residues. V lost 4 bases to trimming and J lost 1 base, with 8 bases between them. The CDR3 reads CSVGDNSYEQYF. CDR3 sequence (DNA): TGCAGCGTTGGGGACAATTCCTACGAGCAGTACTTC.

The gene calls are TRBV10-3 and TRBJ2-7; 10 bases are shared with TRBD1. The CDR3 contains 13 residues. The junction had 6 bases not matched to a gene; V was cut back by 10 bases and J by 3 bases. Germline CDR1 is ENHRY and CDR2 is SYGVKD. The DNA for the CDR3 is TGTGCCACCGTGGGACAGGGGATCTACGAGCAGTACTTC. Translation: CATVGQGIYEQYF.

The V call is TRBV7-2, the J call TRBJ2-3; 12 positions match TRBD2. J lost 5 bases, V lost 3 bases, and 12 bases had no gene match. Germline V gene data show CDR1 as SGHTA and CDR2 as FQGNSA. The CDR3 sequence is 18 residues long. In DNA, the CDR3 is TGTGCCAGCAGCTTGGTCGCTAGCGGGAGGGCCCGTGGAGATACGCAGTATTTT. It translates to CASSLVASGRARGDTQYF.

This chain joins TRBV7-9 and TRBJ1-5, with D uncertain. The germline V gene has CDR1 SEHNR and CDR2 FQNEAQ (reference sequence). This CDR3 has 13 residues. Trimming shortened V by 4 bases and J by 5 bases, and 9 bases separated the two germline ends. The CDR3 protein is CASSSYSDQPQHF. Written as DNA, the CDR3 is TGTGCCAGCAGCTCCTACAGCGATCAGCCCCAGCATTTT.

In regard to this clonotype: One base away lies a much larger clone, so this may be a sequencing read error. The chain has TRBV5-1 and TRBJ1-4; 7 bases are shared with TRBD1. There are 14 residues in the CDR3. Germline V gene sequence: CDR1 SGHRS, CDR2 YFSETQ. CDR3 loop: CASSFRGTNGKLFF. CDR3 sequence (DNA): TGCGCCAGCAGCTTCAGGGGGACTAATGGAAAACTGTTTTTT.

Remarks on this clonotype: A much more abundant neighbour one base away suggests this may be a read error. The V call is TRBV6-5, the J call TRBJ1-3, with 8 positions matching TRBD1. Trimming removed 0 bases from V and 8 bases from J; junction bases left unmatched: 6. The CDR3 consists of 15 residues. Germline V lookup: CDR1 MNHEY, CDR2 SVGAGI. As DNA, the CDR3 is TGTGCCAGCAGTTACTCGACAGGGGCGGCGGACACCATATATTTT. It specifies CASSYSTGAADTIYF.

The rearrangement uses TRBV10-2 and TRBJ2-2; D is unclear. The CDR3 covers 15 residues. Germline V gene data show CDR1 as WSHSY and CDR2 as SAAADI. Between the trimmed V and J ends, which lost 6 bases and 1 base, there was a span of 12 bases. The CDR3 sequence: CASRADTENTGELFF. The DNA for the CDR3 is TGCGCCAGCAGAGCCGACACCGAGAACACCGGGGAGCTGTTTTTT.

This clonotype was counted at least ten times. The J gene is TRBJ1-6, the V gene TRBV6-1; D is unresolved. Trimming removed 6 bases from V and 6 bases from J, with 15 bases in between. The CDR3 has 15 amino acids. In germline, CDR1 is MNHNS, CDR2 SASEGT. CDR3 region: CASRKRGVGNSPLHF. CDR3 sequence (DNA): TGTGCCAGCAGGAAACGTGGGGTGGGTAATTCACCCCTCCACTTT.

The CDR3 loop reads CAISESRTSGTIDTQYF. In nucleotides, the CDR3 is TGTGCCATCAGTGAGTCGAGGACTAGCGGAACGATAGATACGCAGTATTTT. This chain connects TRBV10-3 to TRBJ2-3, with TRBD2 matching over 10 bases. Germline V lookup: CDR1 ENHRY, CDR2 SYGVKD. V lost 0 bases, J lost 5 bases, and 8 bases stayed unmatched. The CDR3 sequence is 17 residues long.

This clonotype came up many times. This chain links TRBV9 with TRBJ1-1, with D hard to call. Germline CDR1 SGDLS, CDR2 YYNGEE. CDR3 length: 14 residues. The germline V and J ends were trimmed by 0 bases and 2 bases, with 8 bases remaining between them. CDR3: CASSVEAGNTEAFF. The CDR3 DNA is TGTGCCAGCAGCGTAGAGGCAGGCAACACTGAAGCTTTCTTT.

The genes are TRBV20-1 and TRBJ1-2, with 8 bases matching TRBD1. CDR3 length: 13 amino acids. V was clipped by 3 bases and J by 4 bases; unmatched bases: 4. CDR1 DFQATT and CDR2 SNEGSKA come from the germline V gene (reference sequence). In DNA, the CDR3 is TGCAGTGCTAGCCAGGGGGCAAGCTATGGCTACACCTTC. Residues: CSASQGASYGYTF.

The V call is TRBV7-6, the J call TRBJ2-7, with D possibly being TRBD1 (6 bases). From germline, CDR1 is SGHVS and CDR2 FNYEAQ. V was clipped by 2 bases and J by 2 bases, with 13 bases between them. The CDR3 totals 15 residues. Here the CDR3 reads CASSLTGQGTYEQYF. CDR3 coding DNA: TGTGCCAGCAGCTTAACGGGACAAGGGACCTACGAGCAGTACTTC.

This clonotype appeared many times. The chain carries TRBV19 and TRBJ2-2; D is possibly TRBD1 (5 bases). Germline loops: CDR1 LNHDA, CDR2 SQIVND (reference sequence). The V and J ends lost 5 bases and 4 bases respectively, with 8 bases between them. CDR3 length equals 13 residues. CDR3 coding DNA: TGTGCCAGTAGTCTCGACAGCACCGGGGAGCTGTTTTTT. Amino acids: CASSLDSTGELFF.

This clonotype was seen repeatedly, ten times or more. V usage is TRBV20-1 and J usage is TRBJ2-1; D may be TRBD2 (5 bases). The CDR3 runs to 14 residues. V was shortened by 1 base and J by 8 bases, with 15 bases between the two germline ends. Germline values: CDR1 DFQATT, CDR2 SNEGSKA (reference sequence). The CDR3 spells CSARGERMVDEQFF. As DNA, the CDR3 is TGCAGTGCTAGAGGGGAGAGGATGGTCGATGAGCAGTTCTTC.

This clonotype was observed a few times. A read error may be the cause here, since a much bigger clone is one base away. V usage is TRBV29-1 and J usage is TRBJ2-7, with D unclear. The CDR3 contains 11 residues. V gave up 7 bases and J gave up 3 bases, with 10 bases separating them. The germline CDR1 and CDR2 sequences are SQVTM and ANQGSEA. The CDR3 spells CSAGGNYEQYF. For the CDR3, the DNA is TGCAGCGCGGGTGGGAACTACGAGCAGTACTTC.

Only a few counts were recorded for this clonotype. This chain joins TRBV19 and TRBJ1-2, with D unclear. V was trimmed by 3 bases and J by 7 bases, leaving 9 bases between them. From germline, CDR1 is LNHDA and CDR2 SQIVND (reference sequence). This CDR3 spans 12 amino acids. The DNA for the CDR3 is TGTGCCAGTAGTATCGTAATAGGTGGCTACACCTTC. Translated, it gives CASSIVIGGYTF.

V and J are TRBV10-2 and TRBJ2-7; 10 nucleotides agree with TRBD1. Losses at the gene ends were 6 bases for V and 2 bases for J; bases not matched to a gene: 10. The CDR3 runs 16 residues. Germline assignment: CDR1 WSHSY and CDR2 SAAADI. For the CDR3, the DNA is TGCGCCAGCAGCCAAGTGGGGACAGGGGTCGCCTACGAGCAGTACTTC. Protein sequence: CASSQVGTGVAYEQYF.

This clonotype showed up many times. J is TRBJ2-1 and V is TRBV5-6; 9 nucleotides line up with TRBD2. CDR1 and CDR2 (germline): SGHDT, YYEEEE. Unmatched junction bases numbered 7, after V lost 0 bases and J lost 6 bases. The CDR3 is 16 residues long. CDR3 nucleotides: TGTGCCAGCAGCTTGGTAGGCCTAGCGGGAACCAATGAGCAGTTCTTC. It yields the protein CASSLVGLAGTNEQFF. Supplemented by reference TRBV5-6 and TRBJ2-1, the full variable domain reads DAGVTQSPTHLIKTRGQQVTLRCSPKSGHDTVSWYQQALGQGPQFIFQYYEEEERQRGNFPDRFSGHQFPNYSSELNVNALLLGDSALYLCASSLVGLAGTNEQFFGPGTRLTVL.

The sample holds many counts of this clonotype. V usage is TRBV12-3 or TRBV12-4 and J usage is TRBJ2-5, with 7 positions matching TRBD2. CDR3 length: 14 residues. The J segment lost 5 bases and the V segment lost 7 bases, leaving 10 bases of the junction unmatched. The CDR3 here is CASTPTAGEETQYF. As DNA, the CDR3 is TGTGCCAGCACCCCCACGGCGGGAGAGGAGACCCAGTACTTC.

This clonotype showed up many times. This sequence joins TRBV19 and TRBJ2-3; 10 nucleotides agree with TRBD2. Trimming at V came to 2 bases and at J to 4 bases, leaving 12 bases not matched to a gene. Germline V CDR1 and CDR2: LNHDA, SQIVND (reference sequence). The CDR3 runs to 18 residues. This chain's CDR3 is CASSILFRASGSPDTQYF. The CDR3 coding sequence is TGTGCCAGTAGTATATTATTTCGGGCTAGCGGGAGCCCAGATACGCAGTATTTT.

This clonotype was found a few times. The chain carries TRBV18 and TRBJ2-5; 14 bases are a match to TRBD2. J gave up 5 bases and V 3 bases, and 5 bases lay outside the gene matches. Germline V gives CDR1 KGHSH, CDR2 LQKENI. The CDR3 runs to 16 residues. CDR3 nucleotides: TGTGCCAGCTCACCCGGGACTAGCGGGAGTTGGGAGACCCAGTACTTC. Translation: CASSPGTSGSWETQYF.

This clonotype was counted once. The chain joins TRBV2 to TRBJ2-5, with 11 bases aligning to TRBD2. Germline values: CDR1 SNHLY, CDR2 FYNNEI. Losses at the gene ends were 9 bases for V and 0 bases for J; bases not matched to a gene: 6. The CDR3 has 15 amino acids. The CDR3 here is CASVLAGANQETQYF. The CDR3 nucleotides read TGTGCCAGTGTACTAGCGGGAGCCAACCAAGAGACCCAGTACTTC.

This clonotype was recorded only once. The gene calls are TRBV7-3 and TRBJ2-5; possible D gene TRBD1, 6 bases. V was cut by 4 bases and J by 5 bases, with 17 bases left in between. The length of the CDR3 is 15 residues. The V gene's germline CDR1 is SGHTA and CDR2 FQGTGA. CDR3 loop: CASSSSPGVWETQYF. The DNA of the CDR3 is TGTGCCAGCAGCTCCTCTCCAGGGGTATGGGAGACCCAGTACTTC.

This clonotype was seen many times. The chain recombines TRBV5-1 with TRBJ2-1; tentatively, D is TRBD1 (7 bases). V dropped 6 bases and J dropped 7 bases, with 23 bases sitting between them. Per the germline V gene, CDR1 is SGHRS and CDR2 is YFSETQ. This CDR3 spans 16 amino acids. The CDR3 sequence: CASNLQGSSVPNEQFF. Here the CDR3 DNA reads TGCGCCAGCAACCTACAGGGGTCTAGCGTCCCGAATGAGCAGTTCTTC.